This record concerns one T cell receptor beta chain sequence. This sample was included in a study of T cell clones after liver transplantation. TCRdb's copy holds only in-frame clones and misses some; the assay was immunoSEQ multiplex PCR. The sample shows 65,000 to 80,000 clones, roughly 80% of them seen only once. V was pared by 3 bases and J by 6 bases, with 10 bases of the junction left unmatched. The CDR3 contains 15 residues. Germline V gene lookup returns CDR1 SGHTA and CDR2 FQGNSA. The chain couples TRBV7-2 to TRBJ1-1, with 7 bases fitting TRBD1. Sequenced here: CD4+ T cells from blood, sampled before liver transplant. This TCR was sampled from a human donor who received a liver transplant. CDR3 sequence: CASSFLQGTKSEAFF. CDR3 in DNA: TGTGCCAGCAGCTTTTTACAGGGGACGAAGTCTGAAGCTTTCTTT.